The source of this T cell receptor (beta chain) is a study of T cells in Graves' hyperthyroidism and ophthalmopathy. RNA transcripts yielded amplified TCR beta CDR3 regions. Using the HTBI primer set, a first-round RT-PCR was run on the TCR CDR3. TCRdb analysed the multiplex PCR reads with MiXCR anew, one entry per CDR3 protein. Here the sample spans 490,000 or so distinct CDR3 sequences, 35% to 50% being singletons. This clonotype was seen a single time. The receptor was derived from an adult woman with Graves' disease, either hyperthyroidism or ophthalmopathy (not recorded which). Sample: peripheral blood or thyroid tissue (not recorded which).

Here the CDR3 DNA reads TGTGCTAGAGGCGGGAGGGCCGACTACGAGCAGTACTTC. It codes for CARGGRADYEQYF. This chain uses TRBV24-1 with TRBJ2-7; 9 bases align to TRBD2. CDR3 size: 13 residues. CDR1 is KGHDR, CDR2 SFDVKD, per germline.